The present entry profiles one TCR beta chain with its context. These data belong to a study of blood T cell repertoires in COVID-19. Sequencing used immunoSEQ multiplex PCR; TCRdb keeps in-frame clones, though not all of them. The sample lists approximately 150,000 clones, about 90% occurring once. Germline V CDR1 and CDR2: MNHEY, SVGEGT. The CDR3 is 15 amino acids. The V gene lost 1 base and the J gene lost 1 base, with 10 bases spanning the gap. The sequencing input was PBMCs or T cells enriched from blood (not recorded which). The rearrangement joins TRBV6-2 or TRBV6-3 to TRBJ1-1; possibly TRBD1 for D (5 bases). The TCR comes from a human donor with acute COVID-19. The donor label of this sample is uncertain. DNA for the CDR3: TGTGCCAGCAGTTACTATGGGGGGTCGAACACTGAAGCTTTCTTT. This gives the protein CASSYYGGSNTEAFF.